This T cell receptor beta chain was sequenced in a study of beta chain features in type 1 diabetes. Isolated RNA was reverse transcribed in full, so expressed TCRB transcripts were sequenced. Here immunoSEQ multiplex PCR was the method, and the copy in TCRdb shows in-frame clones only, minus some. The sample has about 25,000 clones, more than 65% seen once. Study-wide results and limits: Researchers report that Type 1 diabetes patients had moderately but significantly shorter TCRB CDR3s across all four CD4+ subsets. An over-representation of cells with high TCR expression could result from cDNA sequencing.

This CDR3 contains 15 residues. CDR1 is MNHEY and CDR2 is SMNVEV in the germline V gene (reference sequence). J gave up 8 bases and V 1 base, and 4 bases lay outside the gene matches. This clone was seen only once. Its antigen remains unidentified. The rearrangement uses TRBV27 and TRBJ1-4, with TRBD1 matching 10 bases. This clonotype was sampled from a woman aged 40 to 50 with type 1 diabetes. Sequenced sample: stem cell memory CD4+ T cells from blood. The CDR3 protein is CASSLYGQGGEKLFF. CDR3 sequence (DNA): TGTGCCAGCAGTTTATACGGACAGGGGGGCGAAAAACTGTTTTTT. The full variable domain, rest sourced from reference TRBV27 and TRBJ1-4, is EAQVTQNPRYLITVTGKKLTVTCSQNMNHEYMSWYRQDPGLGLRQIYYSMNVEVTDKGDVPEGYKVSRKEKRNFPLILESPSPNQTSLYFCASSLYGQGGEKLFFGSGTQLSVL.